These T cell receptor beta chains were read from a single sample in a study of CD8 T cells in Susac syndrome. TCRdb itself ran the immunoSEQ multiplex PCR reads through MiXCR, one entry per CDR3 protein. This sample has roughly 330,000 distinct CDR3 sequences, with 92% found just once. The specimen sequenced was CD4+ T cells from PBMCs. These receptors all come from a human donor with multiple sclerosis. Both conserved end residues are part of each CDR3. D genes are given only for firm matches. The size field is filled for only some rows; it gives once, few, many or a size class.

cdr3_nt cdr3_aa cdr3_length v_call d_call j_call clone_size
TGCAGTGCTAGAGATAGATCGGGAGGCCGAAAGTACTTC CSARDRSGGRKYF 13 TRBV20-1 TRBD2 TRBJ2-7 once
TGTGCCAGCTCACCACCGCCCCTCGCCAGGGCACATGAGCAGTTCTTC CASSPPPLARAHEQFF 16 TRBV18 - TRBJ2-1 -
TGTGCCAGCAGTTACGGGGGGCTGGACACTGAAGCTTTCTTT CASSYGGLDTEAFF 14 TRBV6-6 - TRBJ1-1 -
TGTGCCAGCAGCTCCGACAGGGGGCGCCAGCCCCAGCATTTT CASSSDRGRQPQHF 14 TRBV7-2 TRBD1 TRBJ1-5 -
TGCAGTGCTAGAGGGACTAGCGGGACGGGCTCCTACGAGCAGTACTTC CSARGTSGTGSYEQYF 16 TRBV20-1 TRBD2 TRBJ2-7 -
TGTGCCAGTGGGCCTGGGGGCTCCTACAATGAGCAGTTCTTC CASGPGGSYNEQFF 14 TRBV7-3 - TRBJ2-1 -
TGTGCCAGCAGCCAGGGCATGTCCTACAATGAGCAGTTCTTC CASSQGMSYNEQFF 14 TRBV27 - TRBJ2-1 -
TGTGCCAGCAGTCCCCGACCCCTTCTAGCGGGCCTCACAGATACGCAGTATTTT CASSPRPLLAGLTDTQYF 18 TRBV27 TRBD2 TRBJ2-3 -
TGTGCCACCAGCAGCACAAACGGGACACCCTTTACCTACGAGCAGTACTTC CATSSTNGTPFTYEQYF 17 TRBV15 - TRBJ2-7 -
TGTGCCAGTAGTTCCCCTGTTGGAGATACGCAGTATTTT CASSSPVGDTQYF 13 TRBV19 - TRBJ2-3 -
TGTGCCAGCAGTCATTACAGGGGGCCTACTGAAGCTTTCTTT CASSHYRGPTEAFF 14 TRBV14 TRBD1 TRBJ1-1 -
TGTGCCAGCAGCCCAAGCGGGGGGAGTGGAGAGCAGTACTTC CASSPSGGSGEQYF 14 TRBV7-3 TRBD2 TRBJ2-7 -
TGTGCCAGCAGTGGGGGGTTTGAGCAGTACTTC CASSGGFEQYF 11 TRBV2 - TRBJ2-7 -
TGCGCCAGCAGCCAAGATGTCGGCCGAGACGGGACAGTTTACGAGCAGTACTTC CASSQDVGRDGTVYEQYF 18 TRBV4-3 TRBD1 TRBJ2-7 -
TGTGCCAGCAGTGAAGCGGGACAGGGGCGTTCACCCCTCCACTTT CASSEAGQGRSPLHF 15 TRBV6-1 TRBD1 TRBJ1-6 -
TGTGCCAGCAGTTTGAGGGGACTAGCGGGCTCTGGGGCCAACGTCCTGACTTTC CASSLRGLAGSGANVLTF 18 TRBV27 TRBD2 TRBJ2-6 -
TGTGCCAGCAGCCCCCGAGAGAGGAGCTACGAGCAGTACTTC CASSPRERSYEQYF 14 TRBV9 - TRBJ2-7 -
TGTGCCAGCAGTTTAATGGCGGGGGTTGCCGGGGAGCTGTTTTTT CASSLMAGVAGELFF 15 TRBV27 TRBD2 TRBJ2-2 -
TGTGCCAGCACCGGGGGGGCTCTGAACACCGGGGAGCTGTTTTTT CASTGGALNTGELFF 15 TRBV25-1 TRBD2 TRBJ2-2 -
TGTGCCATCAGTGAGCTCGGGGGCTACGGAAACACCATATATTTT CAISELGGYGNTIYF 15 TRBV10-3 - TRBJ1-3 -
TGTGCCAGCAGCTTTCTCAGGGGCACCACTGAAGCTTTCTTT CASSFLRGTTEAFF 14 TRBV7-2 - TRBJ1-1 -
TGTGCCAGCTCACCCTTGACAGTTAGCACAGATACGCAGTATTTT CASSPLTVSTDTQYF 15 TRBV18 - TRBJ2-3 -
TGTGCCAGCAGGACCCAGCGACAGGGCTCCTACGAGCAGTACTTC CASRTQRQGSYEQYF 15 TRBV6-2/TRBV6-3 TRBD1 TRBJ2-7 -
TGTGCCAGCAGCCGACAGGTATGGGAACAGCCCCAGCATTTT CASSRQVWEQPQHF 14 TRBV2 - TRBJ1-5 -
TGTGCCAGCAGCTACTCCTCTCTAGCGGGAGGAGATAATGAGCAGTTCTTC CASSYSSLAGGDNEQFF 17 TRBV12-3/TRBV12-4 TRBD2 TRBJ2-1 -
TGTGCCAGCAGTTACGGGGGACTCCGCACAGATACGCAGTATTTT CASSYGGLRTDTQYF 15 TRBV6-2/TRBV6-3 - TRBJ2-3 -
TGCAGTGCTAGAGAAGGGGCCGTCTATAATTCACCCCTCCACTTT CSAREGAVYNSPLHF 15 TRBV20-1 - TRBJ1-6 -
TGCGCCAGCAGCCCCGGGACAGGGGGCACAAGGAACACTGAAGCTTTCTTT CASSPGTGGTRNTEAFF 17 TRBV5-1 TRBD1 TRBJ1-1 -
TGCGCCAGCAGTTTTTCCATATTGGGAACCTACGAGCAGTACTTC CASSFSILGTYEQYF 15 TRBV5-1 - TRBJ2-7 few
TGTGCCAGTAGCATGCCCTCGACTAGCGGGAGCAATGAGCAGTTCTTC CASSMPSTSGSNEQFF 16 TRBV19 TRBD2 TRBJ2-1 -
TGTGCCAGCAGCCAAGACATCTACGGGCCCACCGGGGAGCTGTTTTTT CASSQDIYGPTGELFF 16 TRBV3-1 - TRBJ2-2 -
TGTGCCAGCAGCCAAGAAACTAGCGGCCGCTCCTACGAGCAGTACTTC CASSQETSGRSYEQYF 16 TRBV3-1 TRBD2 TRBJ2-7 -